This note documents a single TCR beta chain sequence. V lost 5 bases, J lost 0 bases, and 7 bases lay in between. There are 14 residues in the CDR3. The germline CDR1 and CDR2 sequences are LNHDA and SQIVND (reference sequence). This sample is part of a study of shared clonotypes between healthy human individuals. Repertoires were generated with immunoSEQ multiplex PCR, while TCRdb's copy carries only in-frame clones and drops some. Among around 1,100,000 clones, 77% were seen once, and the ten largest hold roughly 0.83%. This receptor was taken from a man younger than 35 in good health. Some clones in this sample may be carry-over from other donors' samples. V gene TRBV19 combines with J gene TRBJ1-4, with D unclear. The specimen sequenced was memory CD4+ T cells from PBMCs. Subset defined: CD45RA-negative fraction. CDR3 sequence: CASSVQATNEKLFF. The CDR3 DNA is TGTGCCAGTAGTGTGCAAGCAACTAATGAAAAACTGTTTTTT.